This paragraph covers one T cell receptor (beta chain) sequence. Per the authors' pipeline: For nucleated cells, counts were estimated from reference gene primer amplification. Clones were sequenced by immunoSEQ multiplex PCR, and TCRdb holds only the in-frame ones, with some missing. The V and J calls and clone size are taken from that table; D and trimming were inferred from the DNA. The sample lists 200,000 to 300,000 clones, around 87% occurring once. The record originates from a study of blood T cell repertoires in COVID-19. Study background: Italy, Spain and the United States were the sources of the convalescent and acute COVID-19 samples. From T cells, B-cell-depleted T cells, or PBMCs came the material, which was cDNA or gDNA.

Germline loops: CDR1 SGDLS, CDR2 YYNGEE. The CDR3 length is 16 residues. V dropped 4 bases and J dropped 0 bases, with 17 bases sitting between them. The specimen was peripheral blood. This TCR came from a woman in her forties or fifties with acute or convalescent COVID-19. The chain couples TRBV9 to TRBJ2-7; D gene uncertain. CDR3 sequence (DNA): TGTGCCAGCAGCCGTAGTGGGTTGCAGGACTCCTACGAGCAGTACTTC. Protein: CASSRSGLQDSYEQYF. Complete variable domain (other parts from reference TRBV9 and TRBJ2-7): DSGVTQTPKHLITATGQRVTLRCSPRSGDLSVYWYQQSLDQGLQFLIQYYNGEERAKGNILERFSAQQFPDLHSELNLSSLELGDSALYFCASSRSGLQDSYEQYFGPGTRLTVT.